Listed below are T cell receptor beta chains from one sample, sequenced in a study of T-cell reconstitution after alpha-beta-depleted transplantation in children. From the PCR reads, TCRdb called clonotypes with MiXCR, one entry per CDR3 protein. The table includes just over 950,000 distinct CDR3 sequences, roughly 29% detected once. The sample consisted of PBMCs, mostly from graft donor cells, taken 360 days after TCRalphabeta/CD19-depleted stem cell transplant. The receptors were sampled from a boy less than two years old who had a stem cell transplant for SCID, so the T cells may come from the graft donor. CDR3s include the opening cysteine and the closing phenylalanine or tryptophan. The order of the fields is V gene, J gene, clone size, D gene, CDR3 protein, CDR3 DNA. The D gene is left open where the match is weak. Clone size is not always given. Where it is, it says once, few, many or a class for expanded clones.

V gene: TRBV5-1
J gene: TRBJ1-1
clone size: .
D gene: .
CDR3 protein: CASSPPKQNTEAFF
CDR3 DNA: TGCGCCAGCAGCCCTCCCAAGCAGAACACTGAAGCTTTCTTT

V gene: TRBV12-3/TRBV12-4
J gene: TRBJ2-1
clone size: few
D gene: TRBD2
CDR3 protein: CASTLTSGGSYNEQFF
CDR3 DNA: TGTGCCAGCACCCTAACTAGCGGGGGTTCCTACAATGAGCAGTTCTTC

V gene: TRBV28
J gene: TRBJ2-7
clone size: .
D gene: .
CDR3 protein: CASSLWGFGYEQYF
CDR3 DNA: TGTGCCAGCAGTTTATGGGGTTTCGGCTACGAGCAGTACTTC

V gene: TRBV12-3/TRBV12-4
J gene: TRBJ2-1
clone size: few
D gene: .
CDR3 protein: CASSHDGKSYNEQFF
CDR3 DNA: TGTGCCAGCAGTCATGACGGAAAGTCCTACAATGAGCAGTTCTTC

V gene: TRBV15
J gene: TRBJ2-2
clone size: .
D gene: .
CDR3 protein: CATSRQDLAGELFF
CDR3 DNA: TGTGCCACCAGCCGACAGGACTTGGCCGGGGAGCTGTTTTTT

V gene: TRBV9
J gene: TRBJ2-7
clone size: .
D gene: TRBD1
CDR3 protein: CASSVGQGNYEQYF
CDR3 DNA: TGTGCCAGCAGCGTTGGACAGGGGAACTACGAGCAGTACTTC

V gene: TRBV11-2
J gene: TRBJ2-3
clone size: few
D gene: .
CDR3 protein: CASSYVQRITDTQYF
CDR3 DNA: TGTGCCAGCAGCTACGTCCAGAGGATCACAGATACGCAGTATTTT

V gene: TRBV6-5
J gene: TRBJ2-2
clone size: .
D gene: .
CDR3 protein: CASSVLGRNTGELFF
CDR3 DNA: TGTGCCAGCAGTGTACTGGGACGGAACACCGGGGAGCTGTTTTTT

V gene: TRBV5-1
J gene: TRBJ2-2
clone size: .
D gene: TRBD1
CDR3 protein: CASSPRGQGSSGELFF
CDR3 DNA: TGCGCCAGCAGCCCCCGGGGACAGGGGTCGTCCGGGGAGCTGTTTTTT

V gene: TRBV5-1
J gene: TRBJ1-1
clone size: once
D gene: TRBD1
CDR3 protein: CASSLEAGGRTEAFF
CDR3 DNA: TGCGCCAGCAGCTTGGAGGCAGGGGGCAGGACTGAAGCTTTCTTT

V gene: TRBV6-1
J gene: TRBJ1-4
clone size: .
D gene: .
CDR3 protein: CASGKVITTNEKLFF
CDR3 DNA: TGTGCCAGCGGGAAGGTGATCACAACTAATGAAAAACTGTTTTTT

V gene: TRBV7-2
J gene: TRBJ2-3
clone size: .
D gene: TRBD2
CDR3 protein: CASSFQRGGDTQYF
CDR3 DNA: TGTGCCAGCAGCTTTCAGCGGGGAGGGGATACGCAGTATTTT

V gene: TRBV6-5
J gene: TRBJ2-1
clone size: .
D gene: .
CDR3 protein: CASSYSFRKGYNEQFF
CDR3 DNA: TGTGCCAGCAGTTACTCGTTCAGGAAAGGCTACAATGAGCAGTTCTTC